Listed here are 9 T cell receptor beta chains from one sample, sequenced in a study of control samples from healthy donors and cancer patients. TCRdb keeps only in-frame clones here, not all; method: immunoSEQ multiplex PCR. The sample has 90,000 to 100,000 clones, over 60% seen once. The sequenced material came from blood. The receptors derive from a woman between 25 and 40 years old in good health.

J is TRBJ1-6 and V is TRBV18; 7 bases line up with TRBD1. The CDR3 spans 17 residues. J was trimmed by 2 bases and V by 3 bases; bases with no gene match: 7. In germline, CDR1 is KGHSH, CDR2 LQKENI. The chain's CDR3 is CASSPRTGDTYNSPLHF. The CDR3 nucleotides read TGTGCCAGCTCACCCAGGACAGGAGACACCTATAATTCACCCCTCCACTTT.

This sequence joins TRBV19 and TRBJ2-1, with 10 bases lining up with TRBD1. Losses at the gene ends were 1 base for V and 9 bases for J; bases not matched to a gene: 12. This CDR3 contains 17 residues. CDR1 LNHDA and CDR2 SQIVND come from the germline V gene (reference sequence). DNA of the CDR3: TGTGCCAGTAGTATAGGCCGGGACAGGGGCCCTCGGGGTGAGCAGTTCTTC. Residues: CASSIGRDRGPRGEQFF.

The chain links TRBV11-2 to TRBJ2-3; the D gene is possibly TRBD2 (6 bases). The V and J ends lost 1 base and 2 bases respectively, with 10 bases between them. The CDR3 covers 15 residues. Germline-derived CDR1 and CDR2 are SGHAT and FQNNGV. The CDR3 reads CASSLVRDSTDTQYF. CDR3 nucleotide sequence: TGTGCCAGCAGCTTAGTCAGGGACTCCACAGATACGCAGTATTTT.

V and J are TRBV11-2 and TRBJ2-3; D remains unclear. Germline V lookup: CDR1 SGHAT, CDR2 FQNNGV. The germline V and J ends were trimmed by 5 bases and 0 bases, with 15 bases remaining between them. The CDR3 length is 16 residues. CDR3 protein: CASSPAGGESTDTQYF. Written as DNA, the CDR3 is TGTGCCAGCAGCCCCGCCGGCGGCGAGAGCACAGATACGCAGTATTTT.

The rearrangement uses TRBV6-5 and TRBJ2-7; TRBD1 matches at 11 bases. The V and J ends lost 2 bases and 13 bases, in that order; junction bases with no gene match: 10. The germline gives CDR1 MNHEY, CDR2 SVGAGI. The CDR3 sequence is 14 residues long. This chain's CDR3 is CASSYGGTGGIPYF. CDR3 bases: TGTGCCAGCAGTTACGGAGGGACAGGGGGTATTCCCTACTTC.

The chain employs TRBV11-2 and TRBJ2-2; D remains ambiguous. CDR1 and CDR2 from the germline V gene are SGHAT and FQNNGV. The CDR3 is made up of 15 amino acids. V was cut by 5 bases and J by 3 bases, with 13 bases left in between. The CDR3 reads CASSLAGWDTGELFF. CDR3 in DNA: TGTGCCAGCAGCCTCGCCGGGTGGGACACCGGGGAGCTGTTTTTT.

This clone was seen more than once but under ten times. This chain links TRBV4-2 with TRBJ2-4; no clear D. The CDR3 contains 15 residues. V was trimmed by 1 base and J by 0 bases, leaving 7 bases between them. Germline assignment: CDR1 LGHNA and CDR2 YNFKEQ. The CDR3 region has the DNA TGTGCCAGCAGCCAAGTCGATTTAGCCAAAAACATTCAGTACTTC. Its translation: CASSQVDLAKNIQYF.

Here the CDR3 reads CASSPLGEANYGYTF. DNA of the CDR3: TGTGCCAGCAGCCCGCTAGGTGAGGCCAACTATGGCTACACCTTC. The chain is built from TRBV6-5 and TRBJ1-2; D is undetermined. There are 15 residues in the CDR3. Trimming shortened V by 6 bases and J by 2 bases, and 16 bases separated the two germline ends. Per the germline V gene, CDR1 is MNHEY and CDR2 is SVGAGI.

V and J are TRBV3-1 (or the pseudogene TRBV3-2) and TRBJ1-3; possible D gene TRBD1, 5 bases. Germline CDR1 and CDR2: LGHDT and YNNKEL (reference sequence). There are 14 residues in the CDR3. V lost 1 base to trimming and J lost 1 base, with 5 bases between them. The CDR3: CASSQGGSGNTIYF. CDR3 coding DNA: TGTGCCAGCAGCCAAGGGGGGTCTGGAAACACCATATATTTT.